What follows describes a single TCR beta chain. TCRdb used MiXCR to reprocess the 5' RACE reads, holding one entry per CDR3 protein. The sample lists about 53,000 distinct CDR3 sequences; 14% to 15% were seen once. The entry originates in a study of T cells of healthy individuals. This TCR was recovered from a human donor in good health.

CDR3 sequence reads: CSAPDRTDEQYF. For the CDR3, the DNA is TGCAGTGCCCCGGACAGGACCGACGAGCAGTACTTC. This chain connects TRBV20-1 to TRBJ2-7; 7 nucleotides align to TRBD1. CDR3 length: 12 amino acids. V was pared by 6 bases and J by 5 bases, with 7 bases of the junction left unmatched. The germline CDR1 and CDR2 sequences are DFQATT and SNEGSKA (reference sequence).